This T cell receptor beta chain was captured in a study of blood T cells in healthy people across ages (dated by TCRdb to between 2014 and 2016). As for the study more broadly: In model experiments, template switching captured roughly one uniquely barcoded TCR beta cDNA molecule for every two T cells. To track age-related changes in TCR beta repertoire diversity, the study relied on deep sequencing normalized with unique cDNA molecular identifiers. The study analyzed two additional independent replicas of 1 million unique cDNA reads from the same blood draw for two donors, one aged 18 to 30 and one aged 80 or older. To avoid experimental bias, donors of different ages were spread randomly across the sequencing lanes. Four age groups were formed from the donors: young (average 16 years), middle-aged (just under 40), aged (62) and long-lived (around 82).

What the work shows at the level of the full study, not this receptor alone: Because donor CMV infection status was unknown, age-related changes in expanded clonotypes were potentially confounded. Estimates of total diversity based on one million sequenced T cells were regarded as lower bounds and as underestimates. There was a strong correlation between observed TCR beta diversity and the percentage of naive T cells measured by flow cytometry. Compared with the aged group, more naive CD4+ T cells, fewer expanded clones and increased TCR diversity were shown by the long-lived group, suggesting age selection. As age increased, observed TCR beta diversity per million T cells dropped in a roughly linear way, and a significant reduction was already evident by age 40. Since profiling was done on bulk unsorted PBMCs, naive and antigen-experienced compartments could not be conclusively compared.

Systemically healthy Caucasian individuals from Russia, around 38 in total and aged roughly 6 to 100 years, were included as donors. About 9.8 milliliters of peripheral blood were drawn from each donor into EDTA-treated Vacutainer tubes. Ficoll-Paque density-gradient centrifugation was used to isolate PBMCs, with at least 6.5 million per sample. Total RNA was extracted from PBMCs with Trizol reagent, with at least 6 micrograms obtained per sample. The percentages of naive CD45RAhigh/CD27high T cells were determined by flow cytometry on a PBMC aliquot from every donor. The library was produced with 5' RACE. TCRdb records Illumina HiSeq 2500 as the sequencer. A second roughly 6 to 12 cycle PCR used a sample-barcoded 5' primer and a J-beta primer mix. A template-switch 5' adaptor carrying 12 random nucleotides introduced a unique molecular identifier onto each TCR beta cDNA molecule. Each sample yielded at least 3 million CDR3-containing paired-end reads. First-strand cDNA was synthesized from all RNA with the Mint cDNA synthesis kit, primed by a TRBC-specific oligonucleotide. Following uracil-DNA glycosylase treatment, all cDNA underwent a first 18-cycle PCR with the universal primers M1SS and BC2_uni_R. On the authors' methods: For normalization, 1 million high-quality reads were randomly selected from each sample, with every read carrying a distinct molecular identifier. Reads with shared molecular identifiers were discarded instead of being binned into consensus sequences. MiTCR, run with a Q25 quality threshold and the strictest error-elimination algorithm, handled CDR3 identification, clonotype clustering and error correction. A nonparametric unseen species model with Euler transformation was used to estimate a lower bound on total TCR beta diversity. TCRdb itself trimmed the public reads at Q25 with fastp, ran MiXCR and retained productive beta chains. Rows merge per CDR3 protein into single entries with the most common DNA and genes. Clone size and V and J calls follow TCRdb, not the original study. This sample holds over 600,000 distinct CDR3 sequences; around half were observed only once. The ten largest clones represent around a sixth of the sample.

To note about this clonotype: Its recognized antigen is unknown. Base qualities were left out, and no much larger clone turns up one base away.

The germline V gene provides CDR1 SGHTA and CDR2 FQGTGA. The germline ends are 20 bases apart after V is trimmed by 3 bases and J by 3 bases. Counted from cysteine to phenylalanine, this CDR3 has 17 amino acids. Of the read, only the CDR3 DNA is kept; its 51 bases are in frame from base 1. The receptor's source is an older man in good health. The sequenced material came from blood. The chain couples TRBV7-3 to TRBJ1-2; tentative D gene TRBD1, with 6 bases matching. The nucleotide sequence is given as TGTGCCAGCAGCTTTTCCGTCGGGGGGCGCAGGGACTATGGCTACACCTTC. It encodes CASSFSVGGRRDYGYTF.